The next 26 T cell receptor beta chains were all read from a single sample in a study of T cells in Graves' hyperthyroidism and ophthalmopathy. Researchers amplified the TCR beta CDR3 regions from RNA transcripts. Primed by the HTBI set, a first-round RT-PCR was run on the TCR CDR3. Each CDR3 protein gets one entry after TCRdb re-called the multiplex PCR reads with MiXCR. The repertoire holds fewer than 650,000 distinct CDR3 sequences, with roughly 14% as singletons. The specimen sequenced was blood. The receptors were sampled from a woman aged 35 to 49 with Graves' ophthalmopathy.

CDR3 sequence reads: CATSEPGEGLPGELFF. As DNA, the CDR3 is TGTGCCACCAGTGAACCGGGAGAGGGTCTTCCCGGGGAGCTGTTTTTT. The chain recombines TRBV24-1 with TRBJ2-2, with D possibly being TRBD2 (6 bases). From germline, CDR1 is KGHDR and CDR2 SFDVKD. The V end lost 4 bases, the J end lost 6 bases, and 17 bases lay between the germline ends. The CDR3 runs 16 residues.

This clonotype occurred many times. The chain combines TRBV9 with TRBJ1-1; a weak D match, TRBD1 (5 bases). V was trimmed by 4 bases and J by 5 bases, leaving 15 bases between them. The CDR3 has 14 amino acids. Germline V gene data show CDR1 as SGDLS and CDR2 as YYNGEE. The CDR3 nucleotides are TGTGCCAGCAGCCCCCTCGAGGGGACGACTGAAGCTTTCTTT. It encodes CASSPLEGTTEAFF. The variable domain in full, with the rest retrieved from reference TRBV9 and TRBJ1-1, is DSGVTQTPKHLITATGQRVTLRCSPRSGDLSVYWYQQSLDQGLQFLIQYYNGEERAKGNILERFSAQQFPDLHSELNLSSLELGDSALYFCASSPLEGTTEAFFGQGTRLTVV.

The DNA of the CDR3 is TGCGCCAGCAGCTTGAGGGGCAGGCCCTACGAGCAGTACTTC. It yields the protein CASSLRGRPYEQYF. V usage is TRBV5-1 and J usage is TRBJ2-7, with D possibly being TRBD1 (5 bases). The V end lost 1 base, the J end lost 2 bases, and 10 bases lay between the germline ends. The germline V gene has CDR1 SGHRS and CDR2 YFSETQ. This CDR3 has 14 amino acids.

This clonotype was seen a single time. The DNA is omitted, as the CDR3 cannot be located on it reliably, and the CDR3 follows TCRdb's listing. This chain joins TRBV6-2 or TRBV6-3 and TRBJ2-2; the D call in the table, TRBD2, was not verified against the DNA. The CDR3 has 22 amino acids, counting both end residues. Germline values: CDR1 MNHEY, CDR2 SVGEGT. CDR3 residues: CASSYSPGGEAFFGQGTGELFF.

In this sample, this clonotype turned up many times. The CDR3 reads CASSPGLASLIDRELFF. Here the CDR3 DNA reads TGTGCCAGCAGCCCAGGGTTGGCTAGCCTAATCGACCGGGAGCTGTTTTTT. The chain joins TRBV11-2 to TRBJ2-2; D is perhaps TRBD1 or TRBD2 (5 bases each). The V end was cut by 5 bases, the J end by 9 bases, with 25 bases between. Germline V lookup: CDR1 SGHAT, CDR2 FQNNGV. This CDR3 spans 17 amino acids.

This clonotype showed up many times. The V and J genes are TRBV12-3 or TRBV12-4 and TRBJ2-5, with TRBD1 matching over 8 bases. The CDR3 has 14 amino acids. V lost 5 bases and J lost 1; bases outside the gene matches: 3. The CDR3 DNA reads TGTGCCAGCAGTGACAGGGGCCTCCAAGAGACCCAGTACTTC. Its protein product is CASSDRGLQETQYF.

The chain joins TRBV28 to TRBJ1-2; D unresolved. This CDR3 is built from 15 residues. Germline loops: CDR1 MDHEN, CDR2 SYDVKM. V lost 7 bases to trimming and J lost 7 bases, with 22 bases between them. The DNA for the CDR3 is TGTGCCAGCATCTCCCCCTCCGCAGGTACAATTGGCTACACCTTC. This translates into CASISPSAGTIGYTF.

The rearrangement joins TRBV28 to TRBJ2-4; D call uncertain. The germline V gene has CDR1 MDHEN and CDR2 SYDVKM. Trimming cost V 1 base and J 8 bases, with 12 bases left between them. CDR3 length equals 14 residues. The CDR3 DNA sequence: TGTGCCAGCAGTTTATCACCCCCCCCCGACATTCAGTACTTC. Protein product: CASSLSPPPDIQYF. The full variable domain, completed using reference TRBV28 and TRBJ2-4, is DVKVTQSSRYLVKRTGEKVFLECVQDMDHENMFWYRQDPGLGLRLIYFSYDVKMKEKGDIPEGYSVSREKKERFSLILESASTNQTSMYLCASSLSPPPDIQYFGAGTRLSVL.

This clonotype was recorded many times. The V call is TRBV10-3, the J call TRBJ1-2, with unresolved D. With 2 bases removed from V and 4 bases from J, the gap between germline ends came to 11 bases. Germline V lookup: CDR1 ENHRY, CDR2 SYGVKD. The CDR3 runs to 14 residues. The CDR3 here is CAISEDNYSYGYTF. CDR3 bases: TGTGCCATCAGTGAGGACAACTACTCCTATGGCTACACCTTC.

The CDR3 loop reads CASSLGTSWSGELFF. The CDR3 DNA follows: TGTGCCAGCAGCCTAGGGACTAGCTGGTCCGGGGAGCTGTTTTTT. The genes are TRBV7-2 and TRBJ2-2; 9 bases map to TRBD2. Germline assignment: CDR1 SGHTA and CDR2 FQGNSA. V trimming: 5 bases; J trimming: 6 bases; junction bases outside the gene matches: 7. The CDR3 length is 15 residues.

This clonotype showed up many times. V and J are TRBV15 and TRBJ1-3; D unclear. Germline V lookup: CDR1 LNHNV, CDR2 YYDKDF (reference sequence). V gave up 9 bases and J gave up 4 bases, with 16 bases separating them. The CDR3 covers 14 residues. The CDR3, as DNA: TGTGCCACGGGATTCGGGAAAACAGGAAACACCATATATTTT. Protein product: CATGFGKTGNTIYF. The full variable domain, completed using reference TRBV15 and TRBJ1-3, is DAMVIQNPRYQVTQFGKPVTLSCSQTLNHNVMYWYQQKSSQAPKLLFHYYDKDFNNEADTPDNFQSRRPNTSFCFLDIRSPGLGDTAMYLCATGFGKTGNTIYFGEGSWLTVV.

Ten or more counts support this clonotype. The rearrangement joins TRBV7-9 to TRBJ2-7; 7 bases are a match to TRBD2. CDR1 and CDR2 (germline): SEHNR, FQNEAQ (reference sequence). CDR3 size: 16 residues. V trimming: 3 bases; J trimming: 5 bases; junction bases outside the gene matches: 13. This chain's CDR3 is CASSFSGISRGNEQYF. CDR3 bases: TGTGCCAGCAGCTTCAGCGGGATAAGCCGGGGAAACGAGCAGTACTTC.

The sample holds many counts of this clonotype. V gene TRBV27 combines with J gene TRBJ2-5, with TRBD1 matching 8 bases. Germline CDR1 MNHEY, CDR2 SMNVEV (reference sequence). The CDR3 is 13 residues long. The V segment lost 5 bases and the J segment 5 bases; nucleotides outside the gene matches: 4. The CDR3 DNA reads TGTGCCAGCAGTCCTGACAGGGGTGAGACCCAGTACTTC. Protein: CASSPDRGETQYF.

In this sample, this clonotype turned up a few times. This chain connects TRBV5-6 to TRBJ2-5; a weak D match, TRBD2 (5 bases). There are 15 residues in the CDR3. V dropped 0 bases and J dropped 4 bases, with 13 bases sitting between them. CDR1 is SGHDT and CDR2 is YYEEEE in the germline V gene. The CDR3 DNA follows: TGTGCCAGCAGCTTGGTCTCCCGTCGGGGAGAGACCCAGTACTTC. As protein: CASSLVSRRGETQYF.

This chain connects TRBV6-2 or TRBV6-3 to TRBJ2-5, with D possibly matching TRBD2 (6 bases). CDR1 MNHEY and CDR2 SVGEGT come from the germline V gene. This CDR3 comprises 13 residues. With 8 bases removed from V and 5 bases from J, the gap between germline ends came to 15 bases. The CDR3 bases are TGTGCCAGCCGGTCCGGGGAGGTGGAGACCCAGTACTTC. It encodes CASRSGEVETQYF.

This clonotype was observed many times. The chain couples TRBV7-3 to TRBJ2-2; TRBD2 might be the D (5 bases). There are 13 residues in the CDR3. CDR1 is SGHTA and CDR2 is FQGTGA in the germline V gene. V was clipped by 5 bases and J by 6 bases, with 10 bases between them. CDR3 sequence reads: CASSATRPGELFF. The CDR3 DNA reads as TGTGCCAGCAGCGCTACTAGACCCGGGGAGCTGTTTTTT.

The table lists this clonotype with many counts. The V call is TRBV12-3 or TRBV12-4, the J call TRBJ2-4, with D maybe TRBD1 (5 bases). The CDR3 runs to 12 residues. Trimming took off 6 bases at V and 4 bases at J, with 7 bases between the two ends. CDR3 protein: CASSSGKNIQYF. Written as DNA, the CDR3 is TGTGCCAGCAGCTCAGGGAAAAACATTCAGTACTTC.

This clonotype came up many times. The V gene is TRBV19, the J gene TRBJ1-1, with D hard to call. Germline V gene data show CDR1 as LNHDA and CDR2 as SQIVND (reference sequence). This CDR3 has 18 residues. Trimming stripped 3 bases from V and 2 bases from J, with 22 bases between. The CDR3 loop is CASSMFRELGIDNTEAFF. The CDR3 DNA follows: TGTGCCAGTAGTATGTTCCGGGAGTTAGGCATTGATAACACTGAAGCTTTCTTT.

This clonotype was counted ten times or more. The V call is TRBV7-8, the J call TRBJ2-5; D perhaps matches TRBD1 (6 bases). CDR3 length: 16 amino acids. V lost 5 bases and J lost 1, with 17 bases in between. The germline gives CDR1 SGHVS, CDR2 FQNEAQ. Written as DNA, the CDR3 is TGTGCCAGCAGCCCCCGGGACAAGCATATCCAAGAGACCCAGTACTTC. It translates to CASSPRDKHIQETQYF.

This clonotype was counted ten times or more. The chain links TRBV28 to TRBJ1-1, with D hard to call. V was shortened by 3 bases and J by 1 base, with 9 bases between the two germline ends. CDR3 size: 14 residues. Germline-derived CDR1 and CDR2 are MDHEN and SYDVKM. CDR3 loop: CASSLWTGNTEAFF. CDR3 DNA: TGTGCCAGCAGTTTGTGGACGGGGAACACTGAAGCTTTCTTT.

This clonotype was detected ten times or more. This chain connects TRBV27 to TRBJ1-2, with TRBD1 matching over 9 bases. The CDR3 totals 15 residues. J gave up 6 bases and V 2 bases, and 7 bases lay outside the gene matches. The germline V gene encodes CDR1 MNHEY and CDR2 SMNVEV (reference sequence). CDR3 sequence: CASSLRQGGFDGYTF. CDR3 DNA: TGTGCCAGCAGTTTAAGACAGGGGGGGTTCGATGGCTACACCTTC.

This clonotype was found many times. The V gene is TRBV6-2 or TRBV6-3, the J gene TRBJ1-1, with TRBD1 identical over 8 bases. Germline V lookup: CDR1 MNHEY, CDR2 SVGEGT. Trimming removed 2 bases from V and 1 base from J; junction bases left unmatched: 9. The CDR3 sequence is 17 residues long. This CDR3 reads CASSYPRQGIGNTEAFF. CDR3 in DNA: TGTGCCAGCAGTTACCCCCGACAGGGGATCGGGAACACTGAAGCTTTCTTT.

This clonotype was counted at least ten times. The CDR3 spells CASSSQVSYEQYF. DNA of the CDR3: TGTGCCAGCAGTTCACAGGTTTCCTACGAGCAGTACTTC. The chain employs TRBV12-3 or TRBV12-4 and TRBJ2-7, with D possibly TRBD1 on 5 matching bases. The CDR3 spans 13 residues. V gave up 4 bases and J gave up 1 base, with 8 bases separating them.

This clonotype has only one observation. This may arise from a read error, as a much more abundant clone is one base away. This CDR3 is CVSAPQGGGSNQPQHF. The CDR3 nucleotides read TGTGTCAGCGCCCCACAGGGAGGAGGGTCGAATCAGCCCCAGCATTTT. The chain links TRBV27 to TRBJ1-5, with D perhaps matching TRBD1 (6 bases). The CDR3 is made up of 16 amino acids. Germline CDR1 MNHEY, CDR2 SMNVEV (reference sequence).

This clonotype was recorded many times. The chain combines TRBV5-1 with TRBJ2-2; 7 nucleotides align to TRBD1. The CDR3 is made up of 16 amino acids. Germline assignment: CDR1 SGHRS and CDR2 YFSETQ. Unmatched junction bases numbered 7, after V lost 0 bases and J lost 5 bases. The CDR3 sequence: CASSLEQGMNTGELFF. In DNA form, the CDR3 reads TGCGCCAGCAGCTTGGAACAGGGGATGAATACCGGGGAGCTGTTTTTT.

This clonotype was seen ten or more times. This rearrangement joins TRBV28 to TRBJ2-7, with 11 bases aligning to TRBD1. The CDR3 is 16 amino acids. The trim removed 4 bases at V and 3 bases at J, leaving 8 bases unmatched. Looked up from germline, CDR1 is MDHEN and CDR2 is SYDVKM. The CDR3 DNA follows: TGTGCCAGCAGTTCCTACGGACAGGGGGCGATCTACGAGCAGTACTTC. It encodes CASSSYGQGAIYEQYF.